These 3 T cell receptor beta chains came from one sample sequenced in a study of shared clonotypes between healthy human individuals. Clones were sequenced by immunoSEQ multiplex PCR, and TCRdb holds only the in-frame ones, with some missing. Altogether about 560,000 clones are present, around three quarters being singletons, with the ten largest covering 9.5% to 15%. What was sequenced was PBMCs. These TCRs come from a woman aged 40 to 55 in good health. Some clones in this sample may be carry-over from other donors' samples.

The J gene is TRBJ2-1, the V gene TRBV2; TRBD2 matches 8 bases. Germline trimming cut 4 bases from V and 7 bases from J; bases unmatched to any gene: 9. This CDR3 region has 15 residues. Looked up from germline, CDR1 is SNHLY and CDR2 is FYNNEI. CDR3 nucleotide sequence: TGTGCCAGCAGTGCCCCGGGACTAGTTGCGAATGAGCAGTTCTTC. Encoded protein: CASSAPGLVANEQFF.

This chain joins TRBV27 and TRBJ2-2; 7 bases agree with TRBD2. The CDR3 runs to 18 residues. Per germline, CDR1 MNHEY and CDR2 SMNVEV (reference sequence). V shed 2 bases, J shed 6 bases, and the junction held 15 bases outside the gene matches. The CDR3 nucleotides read TGTGCCAGCAGTTTAGGCCCCCCTAGCGGAGGGCGCGCCGGGGAGCTGTTTTTT. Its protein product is CASSLGPPSGGRAGELFF.

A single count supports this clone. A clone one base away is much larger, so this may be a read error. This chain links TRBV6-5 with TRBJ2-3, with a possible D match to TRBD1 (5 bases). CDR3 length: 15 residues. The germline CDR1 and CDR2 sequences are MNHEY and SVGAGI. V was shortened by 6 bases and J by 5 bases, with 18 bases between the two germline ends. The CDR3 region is CASSPLTVRIDTQYF. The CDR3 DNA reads TGTGCCAGCAGCCCCTTGACAGTTCGGATAGATACGCAGTATTTT.